This T cell receptor beta chain was observed in a study of blood T cells in healthy people across ages. The authors ran a second PCR of about 7 to 11 cycles using a sample-barcoded 5' primer and a J-beta primer mix. Each CDR3 protein gets one entry after TCRdb re-called the 5' RACE reads with MiXCR. This repertoire shows around 1.5 million distinct CDR3 sequences, roughly 32% found once; its top ten account for approximately 10%. Isolated per sample were at least 6 million PBMCs. Germline V gene lookup returns CDR1 LGHNA and CDR2 YNFKEQ. This CDR3 spans 16 amino acids. V lost 0 bases and J 5 bases, leaving 13 bases between the germline ends. This clonotype showed up just a few times.

The chain uses TRBV4-2 and TRBJ2-2; perhaps TRBD2 as D (5 bases). The origin of this receptor is a woman in her 30s in good health. The source material was blood. The CDR3 is CASSQEGRGRTGELFF. CDR3 DNA sequence: TGTGCCAGCAGCCAAGAGGGTCGGGGTAGGACCGGGGAGCTGTTTTTT.